These 28 T cell receptor beta chains were all obtained from the same sample, sequenced in a study of regulatory T cells in long-lasting Graves disease. Indicated time point: persistent/refractory GD, antithyroid drugs over 5 years with positive TRAb. Construction of the TCR library relied on RNA isolated from PBMCs. To make TCR beta libraries, researchers used iRepertoire HTBI primers and Arm-PCR of CDR3 regions. TCRdb re-derived calls from the multiplex PCR reads in MiXCR, one entry per CDR3 protein. The sample yields more than 650,000 distinct CDR3 sequences, roughly 30% seen once. Sample: peripheral blood mononuclear cells (PBMCs), taken when the disease was refractory, from a patient treated with antithyroid drugs. All receptors derive from a female donor with Graves disease.

There are a few counts of this clonotype. V gene TRBV6-2 or TRBV6-3 combines with J gene TRBJ2-7, with TRBD2 matching 10 bases. The length of the CDR3 is 16 residues. J lost 5 bases, V lost 2 bases, and 9 bases had no gene match. Germline V gives CDR1 MNHEY, CDR2 SVGEGT. The CDR3 region is CASSYLGLAGDHEQYF. CDR3 in DNA: TGTGCCAGCAGTTACCTCGGGCTAGCGGGAGACCACGAGCAGTACTTC.

J is TRBJ2-7 and V is TRBV12-3 or TRBV12-4; 8 bases line up with TRBD2. The CDR3 runs to 14 residues. Trimming cost V 4 bases and J 4 bases; bases outside gene matches: 6. The CDR3: CASSSRLARYEQYF. In DNA, the CDR3 is TGTGCCAGCAGTTCCCGACTAGCGCGGTACGAGCAGTACTTC.

There are a few counts of this clonotype. The chain uses TRBV2 and TRBJ2-6, with D perhaps matching TRBD1 (5 bases). Germline V CDR1 and CDR2: SNHLY, FYNNEI. The CDR3 totals 15 residues. V shed 7 bases and J shed 2 bases, with 12 bases lying between them. In DNA, the CDR3 is TGTGCCAGCAAACCTGACAGTCCTGGGGCCAACGTCCTGACTTTC. Residues: CASKPDSPGANVLTF.

This chain joins TRBV7-9 and TRBJ1-2, with D unresolved. V dropped 5 bases and J dropped 5 bases, with 9 bases sitting between them. The CDR3 loop spans 12 amino acids. Germline V lookup: CDR1 SEHNR, CDR2 FQNEAQ (reference sequence). DNA of the CDR3: TGTGCCAGCAGCGTCGGGGATTATGGCTACACCTTC. Protein: CASSVGDYGYTF.

At least ten counts were recorded for this clonotype. J is TRBJ1-3 and V is TRBV12-3 or TRBV12-4, with D possibly matching TRBD1 (6 bases). Between the trimmed V and J ends, which lost 2 bases and 4 bases, there was a span of 9 bases. The CDR3 is 14 residues long. The DNA for the CDR3 is TGTGCCAGCAGTTTATGGACAGACGGAAACACCATATATTTT. This sequence encodes CASSLWTDGNTIYF.

This clonotype was counted only a few times. This chain joins TRBV12-5 and TRBJ1-2; 8 bases are a match to TRBD1. This CDR3 has 15 residues. J lost 5 bases, V lost 5 bases, and 10 bases had no gene match. Germline loops: CDR1 LGHNT, CDR2 FRNRAP. Here the CDR3 DNA reads TGTGCTAGTGGTCCACAGGACAGGGTTGGGTATGGCTACACCTTC. It encodes CASGPQDRVGYGYTF.

This clonotype showed up just a few times. V gene TRBV6-2 or TRBV6-3 combines with J gene TRBJ2-7; D is uncertain. Germline V gives CDR1 MNHEY, CDR2 SVGEGT. Trimming shortened V by 2 bases and J by 3 bases, and 11 bases separated the two germline ends. The CDR3 contains 14 residues. In DNA, the CDR3 is TGTGCCAGCAGTTACGGTACAGCTAACTACGAGCAGTACTTC. Protein product: CASSYGTANYEQYF.

The genes are TRBV19 and TRBJ2-1; 10 bases map to TRBD2. CDR3 length: 14 residues. Per the germline V gene, CDR1 is LNHDA and CDR2 is SQIVND (reference sequence). V gave up 3 bases and J gave up 8 bases; unmatched junction bases: 4. The CDR3 here is CASSMLAGDDEQFF. As DNA, the CDR3 is TGTGCCAGTAGTATGCTAGCGGGAGACGATGAGCAGTTCTTC. The full variable domain, completed using reference TRBV19 and TRBJ2-1, is DGGITQSPKYLFRKEGQNVTLSCEQNLNHDAMYWYRQDPGQGLRLIYYSQIVNDFQKGDIAEGYSVSREKKESFPLTVTSAQKNPTAFYLCASSMLAGDDEQFFGPGTRLTVL.

The V gene is TRBV11-3, the J gene TRBJ2-7, with TRBD1 matching over 10 bases. The CDR3 has 16 amino acids. The junction had 11 bases not matched to a gene; V was cut back by 2 bases and J by 7 bases. Germline CDR1 SGHNT, CDR2 YENEEA. The CDR3 loop is CASSLYSGQGTGEQYF. The CDR3 nucleotides read TGTGCCAGCAGCTTATACTCGGGACAGGGGACGGGGGAGCAGTACTTC.

This sequence joins TRBV7-2 and TRBJ2-7; perhaps TRBD1 as D (5 bases). The V gene lost 5 bases and the J gene lost 3 bases, with 11 bases spanning the gap. The CDR3 runs 13 residues. The germline V gene has CDR1 SGHTA and CDR2 FQGNSA. The CDR3 spells CASSEYRYYEQYF. CDR3 in DNA: TGTGCCAGCAGCGAGTACAGGTACTACGAGCAGTACTTC.

This clonotype was observed a handful of times. The chain joins TRBV29-1 to TRBJ1-1, with TRBD1 identical over 7 bases. The germline CDR1 and CDR2 sequences are SQVTM and ANQGSEA. The CDR3 length is 13 residues. V lost 6 bases, J lost 7 bases, and 11 bases stayed unmatched. CDR3 sequence reads: CSVIQGPWGEAFF. The CDR3 DNA reads as TGCAGCGTAATACAGGGGCCGTGGGGTGAAGCTTTCTTT. The full variable domain, its missing parts supplied by reference TRBV29-1 and TRBJ1-1, is SAVISQKPSRDICQRGTSLTIQCQVDSQVTMMFWYRQQPGQSLTLIATANQGSEATYESGFVIDKFPISRPNLTFSTLTVSNMSPEDSSIYLCSVIQGPWGEAFFGQGTRLTVV.

The chain carries TRBV16 and TRBJ1-4, with D perhaps TRBD1 (5 bases). Trimming took 7 bases from V and 7 from J, leaving 13 bases between them. Looked up from germline, CDR1 is KGHSY and CDR2 is FQNENV. The CDR3 length is 13 residues. The CDR3 DNA is TGTGCCAGCAACCAGTGGGGGACTGAAAAACTGTTTTTT. Its translation: CASNQWGTEKLFF.

The gene calls are TRBV12-3 or TRBV12-4 and TRBJ1-1; D unclear. The V end was cut by 2 bases, the J end by 6 bases, with 7 bases between. The CDR3 is 12 amino acids. CDR3 sequence (DNA): TGTGCCAGCAGTTTAATTGGTTCTGAAGCTTTCTTT. The encoded protein is CASSLIGSEAFF.

This clonotype was seen a few times. The chain recombines TRBV6-1 with TRBJ1-5; D is undetermined. The CDR3 runs to 14 residues. Germline V gene lookup returns CDR1 MNHNS and CDR2 SASEGT. V was clipped by 4 bases and J by 2 bases, with 9 bases between them. The DNA for the CDR3 is TGTGCCAGCAGTGCCCGGATCGGCAATCAGCCCCAGCATTTT. It codes for CASSARIGNQPQHF.

This clonotype was observed many times. This chain uses TRBV28 with TRBJ1-2; possibly TRBD1 for D (5 bases). The CDR3 loop spans 13 amino acids. V lost 6 bases to trimming and J lost 5 bases, with 13 bases between them. Germline loops: CDR1 MDHEN, CDR2 SYDVKM. CDR3 residues: CASRRDVLYGYTF. The CDR3 region has the DNA TGTGCCAGCAGAAGGGACGTCCTGTATGGCTACACCTTC.

The V gene is TRBV5-1, the J gene TRBJ2-7; tentatively, D is TRBD2 (6 bases). Germline V lookup: CDR1 SGHRS, CDR2 YFSETQ. The V gene lost 4 bases and the J gene lost 0 bases, with 14 bases spanning the gap. The CDR3 spans 15 residues. The CDR3 sequence is CASSGGDGYSYEQYF. The CDR3, as DNA: TGCGCCAGCAGCGGAGGGGACGGATACTCCTACGAGCAGTACTTC.

V is TRBV6-5 and J is TRBJ2-5, with 7 bases fitting TRBD2. The junction had 15 bases not matched to a gene; V was cut back by 3 bases and J by 5 bases. This CDR3 spans 17 amino acids. CDR1 and CDR2 from the germline V gene are MNHEY and SVGAGI. Written as DNA, the CDR3 is TGTGCCAGCAGTTATGGTGGGGAACTAGCGCCCCAGGAGACCCAGTACTTC. Protein: CASSYGGELAPQETQYF.

The chain joins TRBV28 to TRBJ1-1; D remains ambiguous. Germline values: CDR1 MDHEN, CDR2 SYDVKM. This CDR3 is built from 14 residues. V gave up 9 bases and J gave up 1 base, with 15 bases separating them. As DNA, the CDR3 is TGTGCCAGTCTTCCGGCAGCCAGGAACACTGAAGCTTTCTTT. This sequence encodes CASLPAARNTEAFF.

The chain has TRBV29-1 and TRBJ2-7; D may be TRBD1 (6 bases). Germline loops: CDR1 SQVTM, CDR2 ANQGSEA. The V end was cut by 4 bases, the J end by 5 bases, with 12 bases between. The CDR3 length is 12 residues. CDR3: CSVVTGINEQYF. The CDR3 region has the DNA TGCAGCGTTGTTACAGGGATCAACGAGCAGTACTTC.

The CDR3 reads CASSMTSAGNTEAFF. CDR3 DNA sequence: TGTGCCAGTAGTATGACGTCCGCGGGGAACACTGAAGCTTTCTTT. V and J are TRBV19 and TRBJ1-1; D uncertain. Trimming removed 3 bases from V and 1 base from J, with 12 bases in between. The CDR3 sequence is 15 residues long. CDR1 LNHDA and CDR2 SQIVND come from the germline V gene (reference sequence).

This chain connects TRBV25-1 to TRBJ1-2; perhaps TRBD1 as D (6 bases). CDR3 size: 17 residues. V shed 1 base and J shed 0 bases, with 15 bases lying between them. Germline V lookup: CDR1 MGHDK, CDR2 SYGVNS. CDR3 DNA: TGTGCCAGCAGTGAATGGGTCGACAGGACAGCTAACTATGGCTACACCTTC. It specifies CASSEWVDRTANYGYTF.

This clonotype showed up just a few times. This sequence joins TRBV9 and TRBJ1-2; 7 bases fit TRBD1. The germline V gene has CDR1 SGDLS and CDR2 YYNGEE. Unmatched junction bases numbered 5, after V lost 4 bases and J lost 5 bases. There are 13 residues in the CDR3. The CDR3 spells CASSIGTEYGYTF. The CDR3 DNA reads TGTGCCAGCAGCATAGGGACAGAATATGGCTACACCTTC. The full variable domain, with the rest looked up from reference TRBV9 and TRBJ1-2, is DSGVTQTPKHLITATGQRVTLRCSPRSGDLSVYWYQQSLDQGLQFLIQYYNGEERAKGNILERFSAQQFPDLHSELNLSSLELGDSALYFCASSIGTEYGYTFGSGTRLTVV.

Concerning this clonotype: Possible read error: a much larger clone is one base away. This chain joins TRBV30 and TRBJ1-2, with no clear D. The CDR3 runs to 11 residues. Per the germline V gene, CDR1 is GTSNPN and CDR2 is SVGIG (reference sequence). With 3 bases removed from V and 4 bases from J, the gap between germline ends came to 6 bases. Here the CDR3 reads CAWRDVYGYTF. CDR3 DNA: TGTGCCTGGAGGGACGTCTATGGCTACACCTTC.

Notes on this clonotype: Just one base apart from a much larger clone, this may be a read error. The chain joins TRBV6-1 to TRBJ2-7; the match to TRBD2 covers 10 bases. This CDR3 contains 14 residues. Germline CDR1 MNHNS, CDR2 SASEGT. CDR3 sequence: CAGSEPSGSYEQYF. The CDR3 region has the DNA TGTGCCGGCAGTGAGCCTAGCGGGAGCTACGAGCAGTACTTC.

This clonotype has just a few counts. The chain employs TRBV9 and TRBJ2-7; no reliable D call. This CDR3 has 14 residues. The V end was cut by 0 bases, the J end by 0 bases, with 7 bases between. Germline loops: CDR1 SGDLS, CDR2 YYNGEE. The CDR3 is CASSVERNSYEQYF. In DNA form, the CDR3 reads TGTGCCAGCAGCGTAGAGAGAAACTCCTACGAGCAGTACTTC.

This clonotype was recorded many times. V is TRBV27 and J is TRBJ1-2, with 9 bases aligning to TRBD1. V was pared by 5 bases and J by 5 bases, with 3 bases of the junction left unmatched. The CDR3 is made up of 13 amino acids. Germline CDR1 MNHEY, CDR2 SMNVEV (reference sequence). This chain's CDR3 is CASSVGTGYGYTF. The CDR3 DNA reads as TGTGCCAGCAGTGTTGGGACAGGGTATGGCTACACCTTC.

The rearrangement links TRBV20-1 to TRBJ1-6, with TRBD1 identical over 7 bases. Looked up from germline, CDR1 is DFQATT and CDR2 is SNEGSKA (reference sequence). With 5 bases clipped from V and 5 bases from J, the junction kept 12 bases outside the gene matches. The CDR3 runs 16 residues. The CDR3 bases are TGCAGTGCTCCTCTTACTCCTACAGGGGATAATTCACCCCTCCACTTT. Protein product: CSAPLTPTGDNSPLHF.

This clonotype was detected only once. This chain connects TRBV19 to TRBJ2-6; D not resolved. V dropped 4 bases and J dropped 0 bases, with 10 bases sitting between them. This CDR3 is built from 16 residues. The germline gives CDR1 LNHDA, CDR2 SQIVND (reference sequence). The CDR3, as DNA: TGTGCCAGTAGTACGGGTACCGACTCTGGGGCCAACGTCCTGACTTTC. This translates into CASSTGTDSGANVLTF. Together with reference TRBV19 and TRBJ2-6, the CDR3 gives the full variable domain: DGGITQSPKYLFRKEGQNVTLSCEQNLNHDAMYWYRQDPGQGLRLIYYSQIVNDFQKGDIAEGYSVSREKKESFPLTVTSAQKNPTAFYLCASSTGTDSGANVLTFGAGSRLTVL.